This T cell receptor beta chain was sequenced in a study of regulatory T cells in long-lasting Graves disease. Study-wide points: Persistent Graves' patients showed a TCR diversity that was lower than that of newly diagnosed ones. Patients with persistent disease shared 2,741 public clonotypes, outpacing the approximately 920 shared by new patients. Having only a small sample size may have limited accuracy.

TCR beta libraries were built with iRepertoire HTBI primers and Arm-PCR of CDR3 regions. TCRdb redid the calling of the multiplex PCR reads with MiXCR, one entry per CDR3 protein. The sample contains 250,000 to 300,000 distinct CDR3 sequences, around 23% of which appear only once. This clonotype was observed many times. The antigen remains unidentified. CDR3 length: 14 amino acids. Looked up from germline, CDR1 is MNHEY and CDR2 is SMNVEV (reference sequence). The trim removed 4 bases at V and 7 bases at J, leaving 8 bases unmatched. Regarding time point: persistent/refractory GD, antithyroid drugs over 5 years with positive TRAb. PBMC-derived RNA was used for the TCR library.

The chain carries TRBV27 and TRBJ1-2; TRBD1 aligns across 8 bases. The specimen comprised peripheral blood mononuclear cells (PBMCs), sampled when the disease was refractory, from a patient treated with antithyroid drugs. This sequence originates from a female donor with Graves disease. CDR3 DNA sequence: TGTGCCAGCAGTTGGACAGGGAGGTATGGTGGCTACACCTTC. The encoded protein is CASSWTGRYGGYTF.